This TCR beta chain was obtained from a study of OX40 agonist ivuxolimab in advanced cancers. As for the study in general: Patients were given ivuxolimab, an antibody that agonizes OX40 (CD134). Patients were treated with intravenous ivuxolimab, dosed at 0.01 to 10 mg/kg and infused every 2 weeks. Of the participants, 40% had some prior anti-PD-1, anti-PD-L1 or anti-CTLA-4 therapy, which was allowed.

Regarding the study as a whole: Mean expanded clone counts were higher in CD8+ than CD4+ T cells.

This table comes from immunoSEQ multiplex PCR, and its TCRdb copy is limited to in-frame clones, with some not included. The sample shows about 49,000 clones, about nine tenths of them seen only once. With respect to this clone: What it recognizes is unknown.

With 0 bases removed from V and 0 bases from J, the gap between germline ends came to 7 bases. Per the germline V gene, CDR1 is GTSNPN and CDR2 is SVGIG (reference sequence). CDR3 length: 14 amino acids. Source: CD4+ or CD8+ T cells sorted from blood, taken in a trial of the OX40 agonist ivuxolimab. The clonotype was recovered from an adult with an advanced solid tumor such as melanoma, head and neck, liver or kidney cancer. The V and J genes are TRBV30 and TRBJ2-3, with D maybe TRBD2 (5 bases). CDR3 protein: CAWSVGGSTDTQYF. The CDR3 nucleotides read TGTGCCTGGAGTGTTGGCGGGAGCACAGATACGCAGTATTTT.